This TCR beta chain was sequenced during a study of blood T cell repertoires in COVID-19. On the study more broadly: COVID-19 samples from acute and convalescent phases originated in the United States, Italy and Spain. From T cells, B-cell-depleted T cells, or PBMCs came the material, which was cDNA or gDNA.

In the source study's methods: Reference gene primer amplification yielded estimated nucleated cell counts. Some clones are missing from TCRdb's copy, which holds only in-frame ones; the method was immunoSEQ multiplex PCR. The V and J calls and the clone size are those of that table, but D and trimming were determined from the DNA. Among 200,000 to 300,000 clones listed, roughly 89% were seen once. CDR3 length equals 12 residues. The germline V gene encodes CDR1 LGHNA and CDR2 YNFKEQ. The germline V and J ends were trimmed by 0 bases and 10 bases, with 9 bases remaining between them. Sequences were obtained from peripheral blood. V and J are TRBV4-2 and TRBJ1-2; unclear D gene. The sequence was collected from a woman between 40 and 55 years old who had recovered from COVID-19. CDR3 nucleotides: TGTGCCAGCAGCCAAGATGCCCGGGACTACACCTTC. Translation gives CASSQDARDYTF.